These 32 T cell receptor beta chains came from one sample sequenced in a study of cytomegalovirus exposure and HLA in healthy donors. Primers included in the PCR were 60 Vbeta and 13 Jbeta primers. Method: immunoSEQ multiplex PCR; TCRdb's copy keeps in-frame clones and lacks some. This sample lists some 140,000 clones; its ten largest clones have approximately 1.9%. The sample taken for sequencing was PBMCs. The receptors here all came from a woman aged 55-70 years in good health and CMV-seronegative.

This sequence joins TRBV6-5 and TRBJ2-7; D gene ambiguous. V shed 0 bases and J shed 3 bases, with 6 bases lying between them. CDR1 is MNHEY and CDR2 is SVGAGI in the germline V gene. The CDR3 length is 13 residues. CDR3 DNA sequence: TGTGCCAGCAGTTACTCGCGAGACTACGAGCAGTACTTC. Its protein product is CASSYSRDYEQYF.

Turning to this clone: Mismatch with germline at one junction end may stem from a read error. The chain employs TRBV2 and TRBJ2-7; TRBD2 agrees at 9 bases. The V gene's germline CDR1 is SNHLY and CDR2 FYNNEI. The CDR3 runs 14 residues. Here the CDR3 reads CASSKASGVYEQYF. CDR3 DNA sequence: TGTGCCAGCAGTAAAGCTAGCGGGGTCTACGAGCAGTACTTC.

This rearrangement joins TRBV5-6 to TRBJ2-7, with 8 bases identical to TRBD1. V was clipped by 2 bases and J by 3 bases; unmatched bases: 7. The CDR3 extends over 15 amino acids. Per germline, CDR1 SGHDT and CDR2 YYEEEE. The DNA of the CDR3 is TGTGCCAGCAGCTTCCCAAGGACAGGGCGCTACGAGCAGTACTTC. Protein product: CASSFPRTGRYEQYF.

This chain joins TRBV5-4 and TRBJ2-5, with 12 bases fitting TRBD2. The V gene's germline CDR1 is SGHNT and CDR2 YYREEE (reference sequence). This CDR3 is built from 18 residues. The V gene end was trimmed by 1 base and the J gene end by 3 bases; junction bases not matched to a gene: 10. The CDR3 DNA reads TGTGCCAGCAGCTTGCCACTAGCGGGGGGAAACATAAAAGAGACCCAGTACTTC. Amino acids: CASSLPLAGGNIKETQYF.

V usage is TRBV5-1 and J usage is TRBJ2-1; D uncertain. Germline CDR1 SGHRS, CDR2 YFSETQ. Between the trimmed V and J ends, which lost 0 bases and 4 bases, there was a span of 8 bases. The CDR3 loop spans 14 amino acids. The CDR3 spells CASSLDLLYNEQFF. As DNA, the CDR3 is TGCGCCAGCAGCTTGGACTTATTATACAATGAGCAGTTCTTC.

This chain connects TRBV5-1 to TRBJ2-7; 10 bases are a match to TRBD2. V trimming: 0 bases; J trimming: 5 bases; junction bases outside the gene matches: 2. Germline-derived CDR1 and CDR2 are SGHRS and YFSETQ. The CDR3 sequence is 14 residues long. The CDR3: CASSLATSGNEQYF. The CDR3 DNA sequence: TGCGCCAGCAGCTTGGCCACTAGCGGGAACGAGCAGTACTTC.

V gene TRBV18 combines with J gene TRBJ2-7, with a weak D call TRBD2 (5 bases). The CDR3 length is 14 residues. Between the trimmed V and J ends, which lost 2 bases and 3 bases, there was a span of 11 bases. Germline CDR1 reads KGHSH; CDR2 reads LQKENI. The CDR3 coding sequence is TGTGCCAGCTCACCAGGTTTTAGCGACTACGAGCAGTACTTC. Amino acids: CASSPGFSDYEQYF.

CDR3 in amino acids: CASRKANRNTEAFF. CDR3 sequence (DNA): TGTGCCAGCAGGAAGGCTAACAGGAACACTGAAGCTTTCTTT. The chain carries TRBV6-6 and TRBJ1-1; no definite D call. The CDR3 is 14 amino acids. V lost 6 bases and J 1 base, leaving 12 bases between the germline ends. The germline V gene has CDR1 MNHNY and CDR2 SVGAGI (reference sequence).

J is TRBJ1-1 and V is TRBV7-9, with a tentative D call TRBD1 (5 bases). The CDR3 loop spans 13 amino acids. Germline-derived CDR1 and CDR2 are SEHNR and FQNEAQ (reference sequence). The V end was cut by 7 bases, the J end by 3 bases, with 12 bases between. In DNA form, the CDR3 reads TGTGCCAGCACCCCGGACACTTACACTGAAGCTTTCTTT. Its translation is CASTPDTYTEAFF.

Concerning this clone: Compared with germline, one end of the junction differs, possibly owing to a read error. V and J are TRBV7-7 and TRBJ2-5; 7 bases map to TRBD1. Germline CDR1 is SSHAT and CDR2 is FNYEAQ (reference sequence). The CDR3 has 13 amino acids. CDR3 in DNA: TGTGCTAGCAGCTGGGACAGCCAAGAGACCCAGTACTTC. Translated, it gives CASSWDSQETQYF.

The J gene is TRBJ1-1, the V gene TRBV9, with TRBD1 identical over 9 bases. From germline, CDR1 is SGDLS and CDR2 YYNGEE. CDR3 length: 15 residues. Losses at the gene ends were 4 bases for V and 10 bases for J; bases not matched to a gene: 14. The CDR3 DNA follows: TGTGCCAGCAGCTCTTTACAGGGGGCTAAGATTGGAGCTTTCTTT. This sequence encodes CASSSLQGAKIGAFF.

The V and J genes are TRBV5-1 and TRBJ2-5, with D perhaps matching TRBD1 (6 bases). The J call is doubtful: the DNA matches TRBJ2-7 better. This CDR3 spans 14 amino acids. CDR1 and CDR2 from the germline V gene are SGHRS and YFSETQ. CDR3 region: CASRTGTGSYEQYF. In nucleotides, the CDR3 is TGCGCCAGCCGAACAGGGACGGGCTCCTACGAGCAGTACTTC.

A remark on this clone: The sample carries other DNA sequences with the same CDR3. The chain joins TRBV7-9 to TRBJ1-1, with D maybe TRBD1 (6 bases). The CDR3 is 13 residues long. V was trimmed by 5 bases and J by 1 base, leaving 8 bases between them. Germline V gene data show CDR1 as SEHNR and CDR2 as FQNEAQ (reference sequence). For the CDR3, the DNA is TGTGCCAGCAGCCCACAGGGGAACACTGAAGCTTTCTTT. Residues: CASSPQGNTEAFF.

The chain employs TRBV2 and TRBJ1-6; D gene ambiguous. Germline V lookup: CDR1 SNHLY, CDR2 FYNNEI. The CDR3 runs 14 residues. V shed 6 bases and J shed 9 bases, with 15 bases lying between them. The CDR3 reads CASRQSEAISPLHF. CDR3 nucleotide sequence: TGTGCCAGCAGGCAATCGGAGGCGATTTCACCCCTCCACTTT.

CDR3 amino acids: CASSSDRGGLGYTF. CDR3 nucleotide sequence: TGTGCCAGCAGCTCAGACAGGGGAGGGCTTGGCTACACCTTC. The chain carries TRBV7-3 and TRBJ1-2, with TRBD1 identical over 8 bases. Germline V lookup: CDR1 SGHTA, CDR2 FQGTGA. The V and J ends lost 4 bases and 7 bases, in that order; junction bases with no gene match: 8. CDR3 length: 14 amino acids.

The chain links TRBV10-3 to TRBJ1-1; 9 nucleotides match TRBD1. V gave up 4 bases and J gave up 5 bases; unmatched junction bases: 5. CDR3 length equals 14 residues. Per germline, CDR1 ENHRY and CDR2 SYGVKD. CDR3 sequence: CAISATGGRTEAFF. CDR3 nucleotides: TGTGCCATCAGTGCGACAGGGGGGAGGACTGAAGCTTTCTTT.

This chain connects TRBV6-1 to TRBJ1-3, with D unresolved. V shed 8 bases and J shed 0 bases, with 11 bases lying between them. The germline V gene encodes CDR1 MNHNS and CDR2 SASEGT. This CDR3 has 14 residues. The CDR3 bases are TGTGCCAGCTCTAGTCCCTCCTCTGGAAACACCATATATTTT. Translation gives CASSSPSSGNTIYF.

This chain joins TRBV7-2 and TRBJ2-7; 10 bases line up with TRBD2. Germline V gives CDR1 SGHTA, CDR2 FQGNSA. This CDR3 is built from 18 residues. V was pared by 5 bases and J by 5 bases, with 18 bases of the junction left unmatched. The CDR3, as DNA: TGTGCCAGCAGCAGCGCCCGACCTAGCGGGGGACCCCCCAACGAGCAGTACTTC. Translating it yields CASSSARPSGGPPNEQYF.

Comments on this clone: This sample also contains other DNA sequences that code for the same CDR3. The chain couples TRBV6-5 to TRBJ1-2; 7 bases match TRBD1. Germline V gene sequence: CDR1 MNHEY, CDR2 SVGAGI. The length of the CDR3 is 14 residues. V lost 5 bases to trimming and J lost 7 bases; unmatched junction nucleotides: 10. The CDR3 here is CASSPRTGSIGYTF. The CDR3 DNA reads TGTGCCAGCAGTCCCCGGACAGGCTCCATTGGCTACACCTTC.

The V and J genes are TRBV6-1 and TRBJ1-3, with a tentative D call TRBD1 (6 bases). From germline, CDR1 is MNHNS and CDR2 SASEGT. The CDR3 loop spans 17 amino acids. V shed 2 bases and J shed 7 bases, with 21 bases lying between them. The CDR3 nucleotides are TGTGCCAGCAGTGAACAGGGGCTTTTGAAGAGTGGGAACACCATATATTTT. It yields the protein CASSEQGLLKSGNTIYF.

The CDR3 bases are TGCAGCGTTGGGGGGGTAGTTCACACTGAAGCTTTCTTT. It specifies CSVGGVVHTEAFF. This chain uses TRBV29-1 with TRBJ1-1; D may be TRBD1 (5 bases). The germline V gene has CDR1 SQVTM and CDR2 ANQGSEA. The CDR3 has 13 residues. V lost 4 bases to trimming and J lost 3 bases, with 12 bases between them.

The J gene is TRBJ2-7, the V gene TRBV11-3; D might be TRBD2 (5 bases). Germline V gene data show CDR1 as SGHNT and CDR2 as YENEEA. The CDR3 length is 15 residues. V was trimmed by 5 bases and J by 0 bases, leaving 14 bases between them. CDR3 sequence reads: CASSRSDGNSYEQYF. The CDR3 DNA reads as TGTGCCAGCAGCCGAAGTGACGGGAACTCCTACGAGCAGTACTTC.

This rearrangement joins TRBV6-1 to TRBJ1-1, with 8 bases aligning to TRBD1. This CDR3 is 14 amino acids long. The V segment lost 8 bases and the J segment 8 bases; nucleotides outside the gene matches: 13. The germline CDR1 and CDR2 sequences are MNHNS and SASEGT. This CDR3 is CASLGVDRGLEAFF. Written as DNA, the CDR3 is TGTGCCAGCCTAGGGGTAGACAGGGGCCTCGAAGCTTTCTTT.

The chain links TRBV30 to TRBJ1-2, with TRBD1 matching over 8 bases. There are 14 residues in the CDR3. Germline loops: CDR1 GTSNPN, CDR2 SVGIG (reference sequence). The V and J ends lost 1 base and 8 bases, in that order; junction bases with no gene match: 9. CDR3 sequence reads: CAWSGTGLFYGYTF. CDR3 DNA sequence: TGTGCCTGGAGTGGGACAGGGCTGTTTTACGGCTACACCTTC.

This chain links TRBV5-4 with TRBJ1-1; a possible D gene is TRBD1 (5 bases). The CDR3 consists of 16 residues. Germline V gives CDR1 SGHNT, CDR2 YYREEE (reference sequence). V lost 10 bases, J lost 0 bases, and 22 bases lay in between. The CDR3 sequence: CAHRSIGGVMNTEAFF. CDR3 DNA: TGTGCCCACCGGTCGATCGGGGGGGTCATGAACACTGAAGCTTTCTTT.

The chain combines TRBV27 with TRBJ1-5, with a tentative D call TRBD1 (5 bases). Trimming removed 6 bases at V and 0 bases at J, with 18 bases between. CDR3 size: 17 residues. From germline, CDR1 is MNHEY and CDR2 SMNVEV (reference sequence). For the CDR3, the DNA is TGTGCCAGCAGCCTAGAGCGACAGCTTTATAGCAATCAGCCCCAGCATTTT. This translates into CASSLERQLYSNQPQHF.

The chain carries TRBV7-9 and TRBJ1-2; 9 bases are shared with TRBD1. J gave up 1 base and V 5 bases, and 11 bases lay outside the gene matches. The CDR3 totals 17 residues. Germline V gene data show CDR1 as SEHNR and CDR2 as FQNEAQ (reference sequence). The DNA of the CDR3 is TGTGCCAGCAGCCCGGGGACAGGGATCTTTCTTAACTATGGCTACACCTTC. Protein product: CASSPGTGIFLNYGYTF.

The CDR3 nucleotides are TGCAGCGTCCCCCAGTATGGTCAAGCGGGGGGCACAGATACGCAGTATTTT. Its protein product is CSVPQYGQAGGTDTQYF. This chain connects TRBV29-1 to TRBJ2-3; 8 bases line up with TRBD2. This CDR3 is 17 amino acids long. CDR1 SQVTM and CDR2 ANQGSEA come from the germline V gene. Germline trimming cut 6 bases from V and 1 base from J; bases unmatched to any gene: 15.

The chain is built from TRBV7-2 and TRBJ2-7; possibly TRBD2 for D (6 bases). This CDR3 contains 15 residues. The germline gives CDR1 SGHTA, CDR2 FQGNSA. Trimming took 5 bases from V and 4 from J, leaving 18 bases between them. The DNA of the CDR3 is TGTGCCAGCAGCCCAGACCCGGGACTCACTTACGAGCAGTACTTC. It is translated as CASSPDPGLTYEQYF.

J is TRBJ2-7 and V is TRBV5-1; 8 bases agree with TRBD2. In germline, CDR1 is SGHRS, CDR2 YFSETQ. With V trimmed by 6 bases and J by 3 bases, 8 bases remained unmatched. This CDR3 is built from 14 residues. DNA for the CDR3: TGCGCCAGCACCCTGACGGGAGGGGTCTACGAGCAGTACTTC. This codes for CASTLTGGVYEQYF.

The rearrangement links TRBV28 to TRBJ1-5; maybe TRBD1 (6 bases). V gave up 5 bases and J gave up 11 bases, with 19 bases separating them. Per the germline V gene, CDR1 is MDHEN and CDR2 is SYDVKM. The CDR3 is made up of 14 amino acids. The CDR3 region is CASSPLGGGRAQHF. The CDR3 DNA reads TGTGCCAGCAGTCCCCTCGGGGGGGGCAGGGCCCAGCATTTT.

A remark on this clone: The identical CDR3 is also encoded by other nucleotide sequences in the sample. The chain recombines TRBV29-1 with TRBJ2-7; D unclear. CDR1 is SQVTM and CDR2 is ANQGSEA in the germline V gene. V shed 2 bases and J shed 2 bases, with 10 bases lying between them. The length of the CDR3 is 13 residues. The chain's CDR3 is CSVETGITYEQYF. The CDR3 DNA reads as TGCAGCGTTGAAACGGGTATCACCTACGAGCAGTACTTC.